A single sample is the source of the 15 T cell receptor beta chains below, sequenced in a study of T cell changes during pregnancy in multiple sclerosis. Profiled with immunoSEQ multiplex PCR; TCRdb holds only in-frame clones, not every one. The sample shows tens of thousands of clones, 90% to 95% of them seen only once. This specimen consisted of CD8+ T cells from peripheral blood mononuclear cells, obtained in the third trimester of pregnancy. Receptor source: a female donor with multiple sclerosis, enrolled in a pregnancy study.

This chain uses TRBV5-1 with TRBJ1-1; possibly TRBD1 for D (6 bases). Germline V gene data show CDR1 as SGHRS and CDR2 as YFSETQ. V lost 3 bases and J 5 bases, leaving 8 bases between the germline ends. This CDR3 is built from 12 residues. The CDR3 protein is CASSYTGTEAFF. In DNA, the CDR3 is TGCGCCAGCAGCTATACAGGGACTGAAGCTTTCTTT.

Concerning this clone itself: An end of the junction differs from the germline gene, which may be a read error. The sample contains more than one DNA sequence encoding this CDR3. J is TRBJ2-7 and V is TRBV7-9, with D possibly being TRBD1 (6 bases). Per germline, CDR1 SEHNR and CDR2 FQNEAQ (reference sequence). The CDR3 loop spans 15 amino acids. The CDR3 loop reads CASSLAAGTLHEQYF. The CDR3 DNA sequence: TGTGCCAGCAGCTTAGCTGCCGGGACACTCCACGAGCAATACTTC.

The rearrangement uses TRBV7-9 and TRBJ2-7; 8 nucleotides line up with TRBD1. The CDR3 loop spans 14 amino acids. V lost 4 bases and J lost 3; bases outside the gene matches: 5. From germline, CDR1 is SEHNR and CDR2 FQNEAQ (reference sequence). The CDR3 is CASSSGTGFYEQYF. As DNA, the CDR3 is TGTGCCAGCAGCTCGGGGACAGGTTTCTACGAGCAGTACTTC.

This clone was detected only once. V gene TRBV25-1 combines with J gene TRBJ2-1; D might be TRBD2 (5 bases). The germline CDR1 and CDR2 sequences are MGHDK and SYGVNS. Trimming cost V 5 bases and J 5 bases, with 13 bases left between them. This CDR3 contains 14 residues. The CDR3 loop reads CASSIGELDNEQFF. The CDR3 DNA reads as TGTGCCAGCAGTATCGGGGAATTGGACAATGAGCAGTTCTTC.

The DNA for the CDR3 is TGTGCCAGCAGCTTTGCCGGACAGGGAAACTACAATGAGCAGTTCTTC. Amino acids: CASSFAGQGNYNEQFF. The J gene is TRBJ2-1, the V gene TRBV7-6; 8 nucleotides line up with TRBD1. The J segment lost 3 bases and the V segment lost 3 bases, leaving 7 bases of the junction unmatched. The V gene's germline CDR1 is SGHVS and CDR2 FNYEAQ. There are 16 residues in the CDR3.

J is TRBJ1-6 and V is TRBV9; D is possibly TRBD1 (5 bases). The CDR3 has 15 amino acids. Trimming took 3 bases from V and 5 from J, leaving 12 bases between them. The germline gives CDR1 SGDLS, CDR2 YYNGEE. CDR3 bases: TGTGCCAGCAGCGATACAGGAGATAATAATTCACCCCTCCACTTT. This sequence encodes CASSDTGDNNSPLHF.

J is TRBJ1-1 and V is TRBV27; D perhaps matches TRBD1 (5 bases). Germline V gene lookup returns CDR1 MNHEY and CDR2 SMNVEV (reference sequence). CDR3 length: 14 residues. V was cut by 5 bases and J by 4 bases, with 14 bases left in between. CDR3 sequence reads: CASSPGLGGTEAFF. As DNA, the CDR3 is TGTGCCAGCAGTCCTGGTTTGGGGGGCACTGAAGCTTTCTTT.

V gene TRBV28 combines with J gene TRBJ2-3, with a weak D call TRBD2 (5 bases). Germline V lookup: CDR1 MDHEN, CDR2 SYDVKM. V lost 6 bases and J 0 bases, leaving 10 bases between the germline ends. This CDR3 comprises 14 residues. The CDR3 loop reads CASRVGASTDTQYF. CDR3 in DNA: TGTGCCAGCAGGGTGGGAGCGAGCACAGATACGCAGTATTTT. Full variable domain (rest looked up from reference TRBV28 and TRBJ2-3): DVKVTQSSRYLVKRTGEKVFLECVQDMDHENMFWYRQDPGLGLRLIYFSYDVKMKEKGDIPEGYSVSREKKERFSLILESASTNQTSMYLCASRVGASTDTQYFGPGTRLTVL.

The chain has TRBV7-6 and TRBJ2-7; possibly TRBD1 for D (5 bases). V lost 1 base and J lost 4, with 14 bases in between. This CDR3 has 15 amino acids. Per germline, CDR1 SGHVS and CDR2 FNYEAQ. The CDR3 DNA follows: TGTGCCAGCAGCTTAGGGGGCGGCACCGATTACGAGCAGTACTTC. Protein: CASSLGGGTDYEQYF.

The DNA of the CDR3 is TGTGCTAGTGGTTTGGTACCGACCAGTCGGGGACCCCAGCATTTT. Its translation is CASGLVPTSRGPQHF. This chain uses TRBV12-5 with TRBJ1-5; no clear D gene. The CDR3 contains 15 residues. Trimming removed 0 bases from V and 10 bases from J, with 16 bases in between. Germline assignment: CDR1 LGHNT and CDR2 FRNRAP. The whole variable domain, remainder taken from reference TRBV12-5 and TRBJ1-5, is DARVTQTPRHKVTEMGQEVTMRCQPILGHNTVFWYRQTMMQGLELLAYFRNRAPLDDSGMPKDRFSAEMPDATLATLKIQPSEPRDSAVYFCASGLVPTSRGPQHFGDGTRLSIL.

The chain carries TRBV5-8 and TRBJ1-5; 7 bases fit TRBD1. Trimming cost V 4 bases and J 0 bases; bases outside gene matches: 13. The CDR3 runs to 18 residues. Germline assignment: CDR1 SGHTS and CDR2 YDEGEE. The CDR3 nucleotides are TGTGCCAGCAGCCTGTCCGGACAGGCACTAAATAGCAATCAGCCCCAGCATTTT. Translated: CASSLSGQALNSNQPQHF.

V and J are TRBV7-9 and TRBJ2-4, with TRBD1 matching 10 bases. CDR1 is SEHNR and CDR2 is FQNEAQ in the germline V gene (reference sequence). V shed 4 bases, J shed 7 bases, and the junction held 4 bases outside the gene matches. This CDR3 has 14 residues. The DNA for the CDR3 is TGTGCCAGCAGCTCGGGACAGGGGCGGAACATTCAGTACTTC. It yields the protein CASSSGQGRNIQYF.

This sequence joins TRBV6-5 and TRBJ1-1, with a weak D call TRBD1 (5 bases). Trimming removed 4 bases from V and 0 bases from J, with 15 bases in between. Germline-derived CDR1 and CDR2 are MNHEY and SVGAGI. This CDR3 has 16 residues. The CDR3 region is CASSSLGGWMNTEAFF. DNA of the CDR3: TGTGCCAGCAGTTCCCTTGGGGGGTGGATGAACACTGAAGCTTTCTTT.

The chain joins TRBV2 to TRBJ1-4; 8 positions match TRBD1. CDR1 is SNHLY, CDR2 FYNNEI, per germline. The V segment lost 7 bases and the J segment 4 bases; nucleotides outside the gene matches: 5. This CDR3 contains 14 residues. The CDR3 is CASTQGQVNEKLFF. CDR3 DNA sequence: TGTGCCAGCACCCAGGGACAGGTTAATGAAAAACTGTTTTTT.

The chain employs TRBV9 and TRBJ2-5; D is ambiguous. Deletions cut 0 bases from V and 5 bases from J, with 17 bases between. This CDR3 spans 16 amino acids. Germline assignment: CDR1 SGDLS and CDR2 YYNGEE. In DNA, the CDR3 is TGTGCCAGCAGCGTAGCACAGACGCCAATCCTCGAGACCCAGTACTTC. Translated: CASSVAQTPILETQYF.